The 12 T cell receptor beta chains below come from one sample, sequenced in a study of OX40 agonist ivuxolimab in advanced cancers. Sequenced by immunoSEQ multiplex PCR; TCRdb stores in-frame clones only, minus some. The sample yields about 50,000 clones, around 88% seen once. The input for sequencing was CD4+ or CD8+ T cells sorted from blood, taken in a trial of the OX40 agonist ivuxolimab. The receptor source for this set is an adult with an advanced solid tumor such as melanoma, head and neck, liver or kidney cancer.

This CDR3 reads CASSPSVLQETQYF. The CDR3 DNA sequence: TGCGCCAGCAGCCCATCCGTGCTTCAAGAGACCCAGTACTTC. The V gene is TRBV5-1, the J gene TRBJ2-5, with D unclear. The germline gives CDR1 SGHRS, CDR2 YFSETQ. CDR3 length: 14 amino acids. V was cut by 4 bases and J by 2 bases, with 12 bases left in between.

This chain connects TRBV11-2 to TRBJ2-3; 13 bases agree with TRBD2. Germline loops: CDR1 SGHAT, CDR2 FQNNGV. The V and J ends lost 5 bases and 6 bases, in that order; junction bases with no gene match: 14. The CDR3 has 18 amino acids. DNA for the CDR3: TGTGCCAGCAGCCGAACTCCACTACTAGCGGGAGGGCTGGATACGCAGTATTTT. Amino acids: CASSRTPLLAGGLDTQYF.

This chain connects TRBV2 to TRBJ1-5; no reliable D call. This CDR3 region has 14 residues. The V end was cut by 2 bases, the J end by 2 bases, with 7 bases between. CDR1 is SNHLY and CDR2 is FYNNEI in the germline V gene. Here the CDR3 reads CASSEREGNQPQHF. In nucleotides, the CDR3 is TGTGCCAGCAGTGAAAGGGAAGGCAATCAGCCCCAGCATTTT.

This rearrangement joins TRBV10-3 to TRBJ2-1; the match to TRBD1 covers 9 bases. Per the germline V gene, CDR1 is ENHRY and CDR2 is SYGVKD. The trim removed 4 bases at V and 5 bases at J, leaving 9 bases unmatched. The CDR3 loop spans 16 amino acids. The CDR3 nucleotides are TGTGCCATCAGTGGATATGGACAGGGGATAAACAATGAGCAGTTCTTC. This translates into CAISGYGQGINNEQFF.

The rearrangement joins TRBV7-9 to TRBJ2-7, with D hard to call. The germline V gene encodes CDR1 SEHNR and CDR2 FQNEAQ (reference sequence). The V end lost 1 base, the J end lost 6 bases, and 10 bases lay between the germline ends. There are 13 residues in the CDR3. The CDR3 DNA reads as TGTGCCAGCAGCTTAGGTTATGGCGGCGAGCAGTACTTC. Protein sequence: CASSLGYGGEQYF. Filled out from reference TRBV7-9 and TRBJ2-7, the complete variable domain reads DTGVSQNPRHKITKRGQNVTFRCDPISEHNRLYWYRQTLGQGPEFLTYFQNEAQLEKSRLLSDRFSAERPKGSFSTLEIQRTEQGDSAMYLCASSLGYGGEQYFGPGTRLTVT.

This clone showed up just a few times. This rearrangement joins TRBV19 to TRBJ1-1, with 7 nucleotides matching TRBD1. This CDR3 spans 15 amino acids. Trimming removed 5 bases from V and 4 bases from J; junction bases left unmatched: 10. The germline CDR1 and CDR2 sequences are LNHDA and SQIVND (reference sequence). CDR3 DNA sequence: TGTGCCAGTAGTGTGGACAGGCCTAGCGGCACTGAAGCTTTCTTT. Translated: CASSVDRPSGTEAFF.

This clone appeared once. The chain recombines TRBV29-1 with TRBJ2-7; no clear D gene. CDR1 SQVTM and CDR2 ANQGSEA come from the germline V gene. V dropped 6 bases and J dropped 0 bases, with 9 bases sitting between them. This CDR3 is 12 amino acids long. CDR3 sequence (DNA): TGCAGCGTCAGCCGGATCTCCTACGAGCAGTACTTC. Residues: CSVSRISYEQYF.

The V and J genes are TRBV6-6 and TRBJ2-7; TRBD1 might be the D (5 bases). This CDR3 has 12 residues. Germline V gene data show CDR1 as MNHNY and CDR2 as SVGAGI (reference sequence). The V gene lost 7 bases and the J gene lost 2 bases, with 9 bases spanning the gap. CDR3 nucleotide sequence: TGTGCCAGCAAGGACACAACCTACGAGCAGTACTTC. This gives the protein CASKDTTYEQYF.

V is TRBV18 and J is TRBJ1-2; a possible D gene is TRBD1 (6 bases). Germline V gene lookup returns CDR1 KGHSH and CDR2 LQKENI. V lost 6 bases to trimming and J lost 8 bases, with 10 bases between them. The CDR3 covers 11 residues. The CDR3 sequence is CASSRGLGYTF. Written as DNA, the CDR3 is TGTGCCAGCTCCAGGGGCCTCGGCTACACCTTC.

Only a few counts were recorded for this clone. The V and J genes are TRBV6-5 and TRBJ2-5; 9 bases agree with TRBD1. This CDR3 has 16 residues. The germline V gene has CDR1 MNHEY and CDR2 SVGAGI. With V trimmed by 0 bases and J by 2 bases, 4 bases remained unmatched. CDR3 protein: CASSYSGTGWQETQYF. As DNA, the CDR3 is TGTGCCAGCAGTTACTCCGGGACAGGGTGGCAAGAGACCCAGTACTTC.

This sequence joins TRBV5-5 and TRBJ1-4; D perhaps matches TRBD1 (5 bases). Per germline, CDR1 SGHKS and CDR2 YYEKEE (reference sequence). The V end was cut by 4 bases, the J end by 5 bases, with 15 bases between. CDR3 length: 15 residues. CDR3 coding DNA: TGTGCCAGCAGCCCGGATCCGGGACCCAATGAAAAACTGTTTTTT. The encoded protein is CASSPDPGPNEKLFF.

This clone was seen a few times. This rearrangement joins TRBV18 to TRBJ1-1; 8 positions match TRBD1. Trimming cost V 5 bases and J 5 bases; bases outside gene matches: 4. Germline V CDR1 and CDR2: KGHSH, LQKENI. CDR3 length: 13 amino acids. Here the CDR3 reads CASSEDRVTEAFF. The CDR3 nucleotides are TGTGCCAGCTCAGAGGACAGGGTTACTGAAGCTTTCTTT.